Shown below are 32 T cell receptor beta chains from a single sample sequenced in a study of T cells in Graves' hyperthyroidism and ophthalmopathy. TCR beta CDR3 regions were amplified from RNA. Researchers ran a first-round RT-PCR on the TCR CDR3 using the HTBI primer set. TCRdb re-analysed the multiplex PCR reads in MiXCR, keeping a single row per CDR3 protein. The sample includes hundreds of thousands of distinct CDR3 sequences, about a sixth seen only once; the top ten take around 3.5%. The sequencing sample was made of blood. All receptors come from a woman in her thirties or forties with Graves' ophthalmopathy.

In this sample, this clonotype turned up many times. The CDR3 protein is CASSLARGTYNEQFF. For the CDR3, the DNA is TGTGCCAGTAGCCTAGCCAGAGGGACCTACAATGAGCAGTTCTTC. The chain joins TRBV19 to TRBJ2-1; D is possibly TRBD2 (5 bases). The CDR3 covers 15 residues. Per germline, CDR1 LNHDA and CDR2 SQIVND (reference sequence). V shed 6 bases and J shed 2 bases, with 14 bases lying between them.

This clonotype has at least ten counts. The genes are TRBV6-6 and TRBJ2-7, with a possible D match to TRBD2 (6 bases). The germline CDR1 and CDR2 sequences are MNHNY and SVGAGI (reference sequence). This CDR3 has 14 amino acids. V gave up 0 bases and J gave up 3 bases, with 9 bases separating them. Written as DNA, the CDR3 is TGTGCCAGCAGTTACTCGACTAGGAACTACGAGCAGTACTTC. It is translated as CASSYSTRNYEQYF.

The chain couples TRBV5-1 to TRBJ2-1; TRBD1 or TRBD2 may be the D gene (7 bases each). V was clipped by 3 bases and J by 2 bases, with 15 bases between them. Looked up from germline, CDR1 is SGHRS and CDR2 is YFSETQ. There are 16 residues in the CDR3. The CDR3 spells CASSWEGAGAYNEQFF. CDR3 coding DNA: TGCGCCAGCAGCTGGGAGGGGGCAGGGGCCTACAATGAGCAGTTCTTC. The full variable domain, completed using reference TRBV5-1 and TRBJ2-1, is KAGVTQTPRYLIKTRGQQVTLSCSPISGHRSVSWYQQTPGQGLQFLFEYFSETQRNKGNFPGRFSGRQFSNSRSEMNVSTLELGDSALYLCASSWEGAGAYNEQFFGPGTRLTVL.

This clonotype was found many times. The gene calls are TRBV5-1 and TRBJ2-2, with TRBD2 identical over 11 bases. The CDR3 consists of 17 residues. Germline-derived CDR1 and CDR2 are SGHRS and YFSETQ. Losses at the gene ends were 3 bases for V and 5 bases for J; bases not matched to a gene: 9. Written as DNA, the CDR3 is TGCGCCAGCAGCTGGGGGACTAGCGGAGGCCGAACCGGGGAGCTGTTTTTT. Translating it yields CASSWGTSGGRTGELFF.

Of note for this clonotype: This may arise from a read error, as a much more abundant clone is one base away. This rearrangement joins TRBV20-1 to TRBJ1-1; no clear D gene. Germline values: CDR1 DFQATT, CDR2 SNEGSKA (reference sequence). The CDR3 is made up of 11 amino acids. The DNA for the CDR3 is TGCAGTGCTAGAATGAACACTGGAGCTTTCTTT. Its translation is CSARMNTGAFF.

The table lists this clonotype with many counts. The CDR3 nucleotides read TGTGCCAGCAGCGCTCCCGGACGGAGCTCCTACGAGCAGTACTTC. It is translated as CASSAPGRSSYEQYF. The rearrangement uses TRBV28 and TRBJ2-7; D gene uncertain. The CDR3 covers 15 residues. The V end was cut by 6 bases, the J end by 0 bases, with 15 bases between. Germline V gene sequence: CDR1 MDHEN, CDR2 SYDVKM.

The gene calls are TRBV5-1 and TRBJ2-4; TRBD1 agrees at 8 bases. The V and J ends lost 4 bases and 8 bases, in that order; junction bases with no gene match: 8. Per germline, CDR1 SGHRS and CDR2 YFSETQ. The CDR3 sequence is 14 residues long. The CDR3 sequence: CASSPGQERDIQYF. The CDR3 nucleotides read TGCGCCAGCAGCCCGGGACAGGAGAGAGACATTCAGTACTTC.

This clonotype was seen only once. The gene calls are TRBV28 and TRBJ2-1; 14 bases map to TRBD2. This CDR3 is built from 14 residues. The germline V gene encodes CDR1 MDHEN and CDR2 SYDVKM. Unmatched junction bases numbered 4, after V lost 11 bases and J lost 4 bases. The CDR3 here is CASGTSGRYNEQFF. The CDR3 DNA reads TGTGCCTCGGGGACTAGCGGGAGATACAATGAGCAGTTCTTC.

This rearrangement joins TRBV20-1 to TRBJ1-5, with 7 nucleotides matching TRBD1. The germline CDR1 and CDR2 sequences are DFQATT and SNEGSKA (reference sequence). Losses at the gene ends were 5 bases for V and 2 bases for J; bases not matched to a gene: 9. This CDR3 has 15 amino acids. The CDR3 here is CSARPTGWRNQPQHF. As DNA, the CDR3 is TGCAGTGCTCGCCCGACAGGGTGGCGCAATCAGCCCCAGCATTTT.

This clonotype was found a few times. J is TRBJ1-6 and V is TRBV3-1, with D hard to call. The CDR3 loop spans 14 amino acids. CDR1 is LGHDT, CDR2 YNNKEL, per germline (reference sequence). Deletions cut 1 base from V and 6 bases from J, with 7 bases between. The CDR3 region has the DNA TGTGCCAGCAGCCAAGCCCAAACTAATTCACCCCTCCACTTT. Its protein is CASSQAQTNSPLHF.

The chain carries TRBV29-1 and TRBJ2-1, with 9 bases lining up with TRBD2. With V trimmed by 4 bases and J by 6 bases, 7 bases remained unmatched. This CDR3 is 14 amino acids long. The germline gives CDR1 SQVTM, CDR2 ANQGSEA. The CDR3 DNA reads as TGCAGCGTTGCGCTTTTAGCGGGGGCCAATGAGCAGTTCTTC. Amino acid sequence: CSVALLAGANEQFF.

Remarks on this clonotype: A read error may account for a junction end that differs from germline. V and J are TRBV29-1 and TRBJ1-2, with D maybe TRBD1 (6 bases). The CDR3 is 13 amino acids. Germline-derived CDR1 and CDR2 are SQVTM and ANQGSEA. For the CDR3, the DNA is TGCAGCGCCGACAGGCCAGGGGTTGATGGCTGCACCTTC. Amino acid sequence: CSADRPGVDGCTF. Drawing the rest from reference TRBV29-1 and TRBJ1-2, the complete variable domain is SAVISQKPSRDICQRGTSLTIQCQVDSQVTMMFWYRQQPGQSLTLIATANQGSEATYESGFVIDKFPISRPNLTFSTLTVSNMSPEDSSIYLCSADRPGVDGCTFGSGTRLTVV.

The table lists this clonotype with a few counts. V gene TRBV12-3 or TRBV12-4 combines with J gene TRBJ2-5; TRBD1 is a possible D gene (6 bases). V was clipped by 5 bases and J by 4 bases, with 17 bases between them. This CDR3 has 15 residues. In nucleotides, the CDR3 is TGTGCCAGCAGTCCCGAACAGGGCTGGGGAGAGACCCAGTACTTC. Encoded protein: CASSPEQGWGETQYF.

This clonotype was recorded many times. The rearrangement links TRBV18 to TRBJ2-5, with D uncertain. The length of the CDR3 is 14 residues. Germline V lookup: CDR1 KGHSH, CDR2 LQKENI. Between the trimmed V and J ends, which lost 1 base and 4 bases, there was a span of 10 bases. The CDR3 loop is CASSPRKVGETQYF. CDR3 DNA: TGTGCCAGCTCACCACGAAAGGTCGGAGAGACCCAGTACTTC.

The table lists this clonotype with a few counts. The CDR3 sequence is CASMKDSHQPQHF. Written as DNA, the CDR3 is TGTGCCAGCATGAAGGACAGTCATCAGCCCCAGCATTTT. The rearrangement joins TRBV6-1 to TRBJ1-5; possibly TRBD1 for D (6 bases). V gave up 7 bases and J gave up 5 bases, with 12 bases separating them. The CDR3 covers 13 residues. Per germline, CDR1 MNHNS and CDR2 SASEGT.

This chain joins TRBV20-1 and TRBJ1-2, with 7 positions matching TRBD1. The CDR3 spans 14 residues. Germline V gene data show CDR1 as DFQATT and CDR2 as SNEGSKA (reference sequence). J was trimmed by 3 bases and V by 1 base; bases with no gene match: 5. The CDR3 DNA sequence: TGCAGTGCTAGAGTTGCAGGGGGTTACTATGGCTACACCTTC. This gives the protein CSARVAGGYYGYTF.

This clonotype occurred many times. The CDR3 DNA reads as TGTGCCAGCTCACCATCGGACACAGGACTAGCGGCTGCCCAGTACTTC. Its translation is CASSPSDTGLAAAQYF. The chain is built from TRBV18 and TRBJ2-5; 10 bases match TRBD2. This CDR3 has 16 residues. V shed 2 bases and J 9 bases; nucleotides not matched to a gene: 12. CDR1 and CDR2 from the germline V gene are KGHSH and LQKENI.

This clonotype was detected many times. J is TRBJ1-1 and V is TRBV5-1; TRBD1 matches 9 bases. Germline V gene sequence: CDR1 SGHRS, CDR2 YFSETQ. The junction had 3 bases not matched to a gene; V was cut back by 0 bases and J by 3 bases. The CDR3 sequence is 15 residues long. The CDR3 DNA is TGCGCCAGCAGCTTGGTACAGGGGGCGCACACTGAAGCTTTCTTT. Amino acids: CASSLVQGAHTEAFF.

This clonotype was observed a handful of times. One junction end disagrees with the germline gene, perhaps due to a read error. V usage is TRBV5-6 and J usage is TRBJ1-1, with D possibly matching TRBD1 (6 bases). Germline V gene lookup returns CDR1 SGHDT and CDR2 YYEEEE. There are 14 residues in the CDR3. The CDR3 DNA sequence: TGTGCCAGCAACTTGCGGGGGCAGGGATCTGAAGCTTTCTTT. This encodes CASNLRGQGSEAFF.

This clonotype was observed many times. The CDR3 sequence: CASSPEGVGAYNEQFF. The CDR3 nucleotides read TGTGCCAGCAGTCCGGAGGGGGTCGGTGCATACAATGAGCAGTTCTTC. This sequence joins TRBV28 and TRBJ2-1; D may match TRBD1 or TRBD2 (6 bases each). Trimming pared 5 bases from V and 4 bases from J, leaving 18 bases between. CDR1 MDHEN and CDR2 SYDVKM come from the germline V gene. This CDR3 is 16 amino acids long.

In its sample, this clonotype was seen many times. CDR3 protein: CASSWGENEQYF. The CDR3 DNA follows: TGTGCCAGCAGCTGGGGTGAAAACGAGCAGTACTTC. J is TRBJ2-7 and V is TRBV7-9, with unresolved D. The CDR3 has 12 residues. Trimming took off 4 bases at V and 5 bases at J, with 9 bases between the two ends. CDR1 is SEHNR, CDR2 FQNEAQ, per germline (reference sequence).

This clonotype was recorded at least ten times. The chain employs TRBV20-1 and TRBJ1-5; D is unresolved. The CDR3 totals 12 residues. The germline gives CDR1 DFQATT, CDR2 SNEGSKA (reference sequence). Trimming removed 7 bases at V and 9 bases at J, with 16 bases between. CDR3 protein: CSVSKDPGPQHF. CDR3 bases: TGCAGTGTCTCGAAGGATCCTGGGCCCCAGCATTTT.

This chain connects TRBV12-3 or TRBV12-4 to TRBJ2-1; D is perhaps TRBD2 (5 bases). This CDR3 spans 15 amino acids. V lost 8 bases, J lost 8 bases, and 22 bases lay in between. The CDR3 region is CASGPDYTYGYEQFF. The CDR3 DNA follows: TGTGCCAGCGGTCCTGACTACACCTATGGGTATGAGCAGTTCTTC.

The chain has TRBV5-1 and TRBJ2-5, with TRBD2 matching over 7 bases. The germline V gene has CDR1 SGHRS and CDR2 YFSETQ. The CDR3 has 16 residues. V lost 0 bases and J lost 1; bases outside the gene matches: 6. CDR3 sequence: CASSLAGRGIQETQYF. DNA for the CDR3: TGCGCCAGCAGCTTGGCTGGGCGGGGGATCCAAGAGACCCAGTACTTC.

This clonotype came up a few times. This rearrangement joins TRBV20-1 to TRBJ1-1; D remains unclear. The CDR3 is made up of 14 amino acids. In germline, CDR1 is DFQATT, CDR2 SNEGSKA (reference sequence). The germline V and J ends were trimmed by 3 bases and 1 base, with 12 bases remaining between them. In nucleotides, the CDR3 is TGCAGTGCTAGTTCGGGTCTGAAGAACACTGAAGCTTTCTTT. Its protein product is CSASSGLKNTEAFF.

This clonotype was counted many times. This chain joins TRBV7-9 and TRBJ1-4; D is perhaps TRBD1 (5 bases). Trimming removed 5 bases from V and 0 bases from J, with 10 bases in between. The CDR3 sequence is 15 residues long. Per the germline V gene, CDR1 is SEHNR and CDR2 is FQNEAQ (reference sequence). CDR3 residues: CASSERGATNEKLFF. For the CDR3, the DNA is TGTGCCAGCAGCGAGCGGGGCGCAACTAATGAAAAACTGTTTTTT.

The CDR3 loop is CASSKGGELFF. As DNA, the CDR3 is TGTGCCAGCAGTAAAGGCGGGGAGCTGTTTTTT. The chain carries TRBV6-2 or TRBV6-3 and TRBJ2-2, with D hard to call. This CDR3 is built from 11 residues. V lost 5 bases, J lost 7 bases, and 5 bases lay in between. The germline CDR1 and CDR2 sequences are MNHEY and SVGEGT.

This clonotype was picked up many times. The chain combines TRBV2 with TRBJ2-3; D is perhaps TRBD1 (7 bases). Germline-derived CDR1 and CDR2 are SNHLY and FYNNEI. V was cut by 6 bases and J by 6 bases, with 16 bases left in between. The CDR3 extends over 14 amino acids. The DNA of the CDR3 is TGTGCCAGCAGACGCAACCCAGGGGGGGATACGCAGTATTTT. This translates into CASRRNPGGDTQYF.

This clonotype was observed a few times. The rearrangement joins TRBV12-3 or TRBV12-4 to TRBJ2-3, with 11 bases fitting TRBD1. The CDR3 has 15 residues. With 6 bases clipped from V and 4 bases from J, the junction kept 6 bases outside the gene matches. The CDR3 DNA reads TGTGCCAGCAGACTCGGACAGGGGGCGGCAGATACGCAGTATTTT. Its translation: CASRLGQGAADTQYF.

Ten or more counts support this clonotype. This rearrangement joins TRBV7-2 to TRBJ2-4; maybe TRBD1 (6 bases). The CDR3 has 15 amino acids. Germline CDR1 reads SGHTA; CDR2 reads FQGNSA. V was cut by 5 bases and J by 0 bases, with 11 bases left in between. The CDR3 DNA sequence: TGTGCCAGCAGCGCTCTACAGGGAGCCAAAAACATTCAGTACTTC. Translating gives CASSALQGAKNIQYF.

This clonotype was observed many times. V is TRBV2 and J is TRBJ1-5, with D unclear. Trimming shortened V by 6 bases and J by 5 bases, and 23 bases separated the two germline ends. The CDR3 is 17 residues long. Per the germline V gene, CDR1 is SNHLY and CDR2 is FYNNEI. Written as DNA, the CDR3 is TGTGCCAGCAGCGACCCTACGACCTTACCGGGGTATCAGCCCCAGCATTTT. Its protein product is CASSDPTTLPGYQPQHF.

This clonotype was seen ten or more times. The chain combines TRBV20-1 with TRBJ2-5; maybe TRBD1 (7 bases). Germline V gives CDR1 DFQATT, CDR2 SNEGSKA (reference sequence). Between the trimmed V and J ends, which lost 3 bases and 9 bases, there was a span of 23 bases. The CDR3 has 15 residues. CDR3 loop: CSARPRTALRGAQYF. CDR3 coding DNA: TGCAGTGCTAGGCCCAGGACAGCCCTCAGGGGGGCCCAGTACTTC.